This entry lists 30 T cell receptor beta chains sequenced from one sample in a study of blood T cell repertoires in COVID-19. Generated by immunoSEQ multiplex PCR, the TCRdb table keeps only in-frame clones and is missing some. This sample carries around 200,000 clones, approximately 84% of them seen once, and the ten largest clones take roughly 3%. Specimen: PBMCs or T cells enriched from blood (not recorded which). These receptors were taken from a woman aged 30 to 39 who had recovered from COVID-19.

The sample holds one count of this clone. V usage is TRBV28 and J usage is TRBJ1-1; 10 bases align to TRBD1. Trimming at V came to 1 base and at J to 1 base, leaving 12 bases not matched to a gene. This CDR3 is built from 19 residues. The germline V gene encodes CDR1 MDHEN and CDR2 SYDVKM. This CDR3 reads CASSLFGVLDRGRNTEAFF. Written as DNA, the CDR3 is TGTGCCAGCAGTTTATTCGGAGTTCTGGACAGGGGGAGGAACACTGAAGCTTTCTTT.

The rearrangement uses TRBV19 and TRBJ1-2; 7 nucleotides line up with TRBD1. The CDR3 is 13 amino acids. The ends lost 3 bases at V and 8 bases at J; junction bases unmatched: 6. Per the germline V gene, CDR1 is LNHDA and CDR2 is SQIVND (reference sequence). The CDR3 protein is CASSIWTGRGYTF. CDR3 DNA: TGTGCCAGTAGTATTTGGACAGGCCGCGGCTACACCTTC.

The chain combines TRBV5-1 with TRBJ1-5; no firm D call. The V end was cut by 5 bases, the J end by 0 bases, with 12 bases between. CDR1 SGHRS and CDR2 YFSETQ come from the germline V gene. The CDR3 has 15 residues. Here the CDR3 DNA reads TGCGCCAGCAGAGCGGACGGTGATAGCAATCAGCCCCAGCATTTT. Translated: CASRADGDSNQPQHF.

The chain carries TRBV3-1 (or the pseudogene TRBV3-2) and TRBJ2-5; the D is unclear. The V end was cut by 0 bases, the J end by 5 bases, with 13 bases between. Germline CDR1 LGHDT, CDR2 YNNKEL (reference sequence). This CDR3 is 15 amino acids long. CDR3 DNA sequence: TGTGCCAGCAGCCAAGAGCCGAGCGCGAGGGAGACCCAGTACTTC. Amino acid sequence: CASSQEPSARETQYF.

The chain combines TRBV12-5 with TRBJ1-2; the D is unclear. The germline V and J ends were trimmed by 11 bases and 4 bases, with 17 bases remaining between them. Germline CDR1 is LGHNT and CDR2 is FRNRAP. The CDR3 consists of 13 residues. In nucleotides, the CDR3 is TGTGCTCCCCTTTACGGAGCCGGCTATGGCTACACCTTC. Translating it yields CAPLYGAGYGYTF.

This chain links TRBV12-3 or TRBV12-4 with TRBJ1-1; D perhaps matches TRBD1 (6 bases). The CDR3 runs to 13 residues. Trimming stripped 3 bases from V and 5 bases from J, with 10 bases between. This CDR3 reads CASSLGARTEAFF. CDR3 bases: TGTGCCAGCAGTTTGGGGGCCCGTACTGAAGCTTTCTTT.

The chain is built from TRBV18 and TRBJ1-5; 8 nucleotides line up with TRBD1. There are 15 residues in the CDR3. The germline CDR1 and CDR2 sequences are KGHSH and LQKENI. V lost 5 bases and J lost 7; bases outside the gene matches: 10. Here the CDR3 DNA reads TGTGCCAGCTCAGCGGACAGGGACGTCGGGCAGCCCCAGCATTTT. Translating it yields CASSADRDVGQPQHF.

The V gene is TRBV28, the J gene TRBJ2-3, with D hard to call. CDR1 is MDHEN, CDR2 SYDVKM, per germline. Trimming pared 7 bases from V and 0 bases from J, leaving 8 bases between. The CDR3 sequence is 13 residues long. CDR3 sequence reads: CASTQFSTDTQYF. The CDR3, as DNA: TGTGCCAGCACACAGTTTAGCACAGATACGCAGTATTTT.

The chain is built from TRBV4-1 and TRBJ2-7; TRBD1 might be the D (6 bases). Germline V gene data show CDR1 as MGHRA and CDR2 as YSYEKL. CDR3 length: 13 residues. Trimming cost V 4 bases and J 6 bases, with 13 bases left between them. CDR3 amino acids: CASSPFRGREQYF. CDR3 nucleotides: TGCGCCAGCAGCCCATTCAGGGGTCGCGAGCAGTACTTC.

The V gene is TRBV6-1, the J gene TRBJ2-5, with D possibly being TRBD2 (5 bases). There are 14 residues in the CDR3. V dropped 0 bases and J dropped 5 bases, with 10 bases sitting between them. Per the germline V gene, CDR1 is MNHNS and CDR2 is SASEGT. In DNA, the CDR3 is TGTGCCAGCAGTGAAGCAAGCGGCGGGGAGACCCAGTACTTC. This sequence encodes CASSEASGGETQYF.

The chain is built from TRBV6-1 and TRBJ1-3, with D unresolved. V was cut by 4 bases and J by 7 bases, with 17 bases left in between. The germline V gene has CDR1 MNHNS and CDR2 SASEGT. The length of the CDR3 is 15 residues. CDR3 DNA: TGTGCCAGCAGTGGAGCGGAGGGAGGGTGGAACACCATATATTTT. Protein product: CASSGAEGGWNTIYF.

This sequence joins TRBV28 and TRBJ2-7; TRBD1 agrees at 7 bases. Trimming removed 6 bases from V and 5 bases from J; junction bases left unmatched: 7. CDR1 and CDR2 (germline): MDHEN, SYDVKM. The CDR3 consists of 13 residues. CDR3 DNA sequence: TGTGCCAGCAGCACACAGGGGCTACACGAGCAGTACGTC. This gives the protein CASSTQGLHEQYV.

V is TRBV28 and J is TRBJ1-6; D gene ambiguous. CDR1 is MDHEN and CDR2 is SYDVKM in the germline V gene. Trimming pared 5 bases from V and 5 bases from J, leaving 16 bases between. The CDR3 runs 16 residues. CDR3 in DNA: TGTGCCAGCAGTCCTCGTGTTGGGCTAAATAATTCACCCCTCCACTTT. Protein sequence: CASSPRVGLNNSPLHF.

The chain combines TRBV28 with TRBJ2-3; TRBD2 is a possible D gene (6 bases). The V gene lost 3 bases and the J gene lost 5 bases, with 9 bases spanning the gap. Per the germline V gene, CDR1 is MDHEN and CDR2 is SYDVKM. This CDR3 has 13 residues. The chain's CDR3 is CASSLVGGDTQYF. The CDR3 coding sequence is TGTGCCAGCAGTTTGGTGGGAGGAGATACGCAGTATTTT.

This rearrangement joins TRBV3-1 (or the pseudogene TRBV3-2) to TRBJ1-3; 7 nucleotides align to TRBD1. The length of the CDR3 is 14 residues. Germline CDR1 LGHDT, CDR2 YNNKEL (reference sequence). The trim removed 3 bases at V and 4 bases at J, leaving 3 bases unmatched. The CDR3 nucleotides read TGTGCCAGCAGCCAGACAGGGTTAGGAAACACCATATATTTT. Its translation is CASSQTGLGNTIYF.

The CDR3 DNA is TGTGCCAGCAGCTCCCGGGACAGGGATGGCTACACCTTC. Translation gives CASSSRDRDGYTF. The chain links TRBV7-2 to TRBJ1-2; 9 bases line up with TRBD1. This CDR3 region has 13 residues. The V segment lost 4 bases and the J segment 6 bases; nucleotides outside the gene matches: 3. CDR1 is SGHTA, CDR2 FQGNSA, per germline.

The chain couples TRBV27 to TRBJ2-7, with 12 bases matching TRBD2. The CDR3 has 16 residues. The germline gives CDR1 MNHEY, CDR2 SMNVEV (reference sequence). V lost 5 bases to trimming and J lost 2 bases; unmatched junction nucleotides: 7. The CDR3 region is CASSPVSSGGAYEQYV. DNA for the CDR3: TGTGCCAGCAGTCCCGTCTCTAGCGGGGGGGCCTACGAGCAGTACGTC.

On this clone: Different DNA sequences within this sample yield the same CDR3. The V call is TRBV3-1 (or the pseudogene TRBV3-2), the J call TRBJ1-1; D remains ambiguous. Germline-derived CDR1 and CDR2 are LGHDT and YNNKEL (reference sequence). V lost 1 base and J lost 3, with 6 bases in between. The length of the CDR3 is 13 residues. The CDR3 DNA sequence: TGTGCCAGCAGCCAAGCCCGCGACACTGAAGCTTTCTTT. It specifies CASSQARDTEAFF.

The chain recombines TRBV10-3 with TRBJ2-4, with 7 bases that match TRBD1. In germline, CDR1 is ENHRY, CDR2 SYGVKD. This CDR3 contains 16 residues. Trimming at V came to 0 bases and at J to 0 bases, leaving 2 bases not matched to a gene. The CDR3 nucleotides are TGTGCCATCAGTGAGTCCGGACAGGTAGCCAAAAACATTCAGTACTTC. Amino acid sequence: CAISESGQVAKNIQYF.

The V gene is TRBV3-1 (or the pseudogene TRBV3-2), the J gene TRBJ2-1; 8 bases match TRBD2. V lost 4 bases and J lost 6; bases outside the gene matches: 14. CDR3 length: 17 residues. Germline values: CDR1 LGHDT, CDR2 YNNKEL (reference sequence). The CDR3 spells CASSLPSTSAGSNEQFF. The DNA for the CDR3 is TGTGCCAGCAGCCTTCCCTCGACTAGCGCTGGCTCCAATGAGCAGTTCTTC.

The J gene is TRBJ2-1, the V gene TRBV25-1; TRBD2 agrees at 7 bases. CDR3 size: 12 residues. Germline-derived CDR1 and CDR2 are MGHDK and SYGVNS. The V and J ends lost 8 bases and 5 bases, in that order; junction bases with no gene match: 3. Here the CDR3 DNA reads TGTGCCAGCGGCCGGGGGGACAATGAGCAGTTCTTC. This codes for CASGRGDNEQFF.

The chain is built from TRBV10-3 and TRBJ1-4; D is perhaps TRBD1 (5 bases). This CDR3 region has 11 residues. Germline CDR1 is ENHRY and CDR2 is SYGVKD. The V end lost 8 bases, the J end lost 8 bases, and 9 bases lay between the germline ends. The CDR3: CAISDSEKLFF. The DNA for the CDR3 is TGTGCCATCTCAGACAGCGAAAAACTGTTTTTT.

CDR3 in amino acids: CASSLGRRHEKLFF. The CDR3 nucleotides are TGTGCCAGCAGCTTGGGGCGGAGACATGAAAAACTGTTTTTT. V is TRBV5-6 and J is TRBJ1-4; no clear D gene. The CDR3 runs to 14 residues. V was clipped by 0 bases and J by 6 bases, with 9 bases between them. Germline CDR1 SGHDT, CDR2 YYEEEE.

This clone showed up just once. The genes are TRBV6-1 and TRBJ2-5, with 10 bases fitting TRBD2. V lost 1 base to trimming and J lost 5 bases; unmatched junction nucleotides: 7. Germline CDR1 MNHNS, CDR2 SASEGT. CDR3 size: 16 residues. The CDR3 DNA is TGTGCCAGCAGTGAAGGGGCTGGTAGCGGGGGGGAGACCCAGTACTTC. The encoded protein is CASSEGAGSGGETQYF.

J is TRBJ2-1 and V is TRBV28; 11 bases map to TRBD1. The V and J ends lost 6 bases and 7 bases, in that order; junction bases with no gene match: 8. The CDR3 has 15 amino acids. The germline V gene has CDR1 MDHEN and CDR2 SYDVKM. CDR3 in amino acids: CASSGQGAPRNEQFF. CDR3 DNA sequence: TGTGCCAGCAGCGGACAGGGGGCGCCCCGGAATGAGCAGTTCTTC. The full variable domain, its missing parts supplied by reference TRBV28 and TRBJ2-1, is DVKVTQSSRYLVKRTGEKVFLECVQDMDHENMFWYRQDPGLGLRLIYFSYDVKMKEKGDIPEGYSVSREKKERFSLILESASTNQTSMYLCASSGQGAPRNEQFFGPGTRLTVL.

CDR3 DNA: TGTGCCAGCAGCTTCCTAGCGGGAGAAAACTACAATGAGCAGTTCTTC. Translation gives CASSFLAGENYNEQFF. The chain joins TRBV7-6 to TRBJ2-1; 10 bases match TRBD2. Germline trimming cut 3 bases from V and 3 bases from J; bases unmatched to any gene: 5. From germline, CDR1 is SGHVS and CDR2 FNYEAQ. The CDR3 is 16 residues long. Supplemented by reference TRBV7-6 and TRBJ2-1, the full variable domain reads GAGVSQSPRYKVTKRGQDVALRCDPISGHVSLYWYRQALGQGPEFLTYFNYEAQQDKSGLPNDRFSAERPEGSISTLTIQRTEQRDSAMYRCASSFLAGENYNEQFFGPGTRLTVL.

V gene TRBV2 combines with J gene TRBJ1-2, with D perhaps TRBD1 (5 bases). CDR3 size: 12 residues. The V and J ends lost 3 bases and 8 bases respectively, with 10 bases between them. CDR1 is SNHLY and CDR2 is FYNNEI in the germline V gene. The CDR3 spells CASSESGQGYTF. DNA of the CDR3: TGTGCCAGCAGTGAGTCAGGACAAGGCTACACCTTC.

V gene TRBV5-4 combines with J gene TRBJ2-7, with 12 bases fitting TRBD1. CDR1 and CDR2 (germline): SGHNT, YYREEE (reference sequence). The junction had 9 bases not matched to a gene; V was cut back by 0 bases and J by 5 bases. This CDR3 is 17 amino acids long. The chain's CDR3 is CASSLVQTGQGANEQYF. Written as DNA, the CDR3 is TGTGCCAGCAGCTTGGTCCAGACGGGACAGGGGGCGAACGAGCAGTACTTC.

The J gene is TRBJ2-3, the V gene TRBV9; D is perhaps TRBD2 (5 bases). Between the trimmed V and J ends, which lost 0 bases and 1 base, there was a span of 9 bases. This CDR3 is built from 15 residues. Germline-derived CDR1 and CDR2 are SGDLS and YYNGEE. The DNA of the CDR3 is TGTGCCAGCAGCGTAGGTAGCGTGGGCACAGATACGCAGTATTTT. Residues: CASSVGSVGTDTQYF.

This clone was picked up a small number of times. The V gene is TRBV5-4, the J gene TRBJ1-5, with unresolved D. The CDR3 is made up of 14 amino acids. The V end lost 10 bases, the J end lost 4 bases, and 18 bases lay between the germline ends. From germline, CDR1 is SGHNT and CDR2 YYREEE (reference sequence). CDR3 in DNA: TGTGCCTCCGGATGGGAGGGTCGGAATCAGCCCCAGCATTTT. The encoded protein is CASGWEGRNQPQHF.